This TCR beta chain was documented in a study of blood T cell repertoires in COVID-19. Original processing methods: Nucleated cell number was recorded as an estimate derived from reference gene primer amplification. The method was immunoSEQ multiplex PCR; TCRdb's version includes in-frame clones alone and lacks a portion of them. D and trimming were read from the DNA, whereas the V and J calls and clone size are those reported in that table. The sample shows approximately 300,000 clones, 92% of them seen only once. The length of the CDR3 is 15 residues. Germline trimming cut 5 bases from V and 5 bases from J; bases unmatched to any gene: 6. Per germline, CDR1 MDHEN and CDR2 SYDVKM.

What was sequenced was PBMCs or T cells enriched from blood (not recorded which). This clonotype originated in a woman in her thirties who had recovered from COVID-19. The V call is TRBV28, the J call TRBJ1-6, with TRBD1 matching 7 bases. CDR3 region: CASSPTGADNSPLHF. In nucleotides, the CDR3 is TGTGCCAGCAGTCCCACAGGGGCGGATAATTCACCCCTCCACTTT.